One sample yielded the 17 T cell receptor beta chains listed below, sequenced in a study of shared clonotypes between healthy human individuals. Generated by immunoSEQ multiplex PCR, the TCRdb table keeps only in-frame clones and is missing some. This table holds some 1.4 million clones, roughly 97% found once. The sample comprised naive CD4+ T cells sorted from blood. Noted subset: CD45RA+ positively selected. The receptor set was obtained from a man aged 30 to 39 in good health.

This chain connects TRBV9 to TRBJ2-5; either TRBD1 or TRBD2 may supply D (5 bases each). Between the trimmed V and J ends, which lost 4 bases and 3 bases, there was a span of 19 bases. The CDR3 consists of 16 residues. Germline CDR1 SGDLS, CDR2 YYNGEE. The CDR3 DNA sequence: TGTGCCAGCAGCTCCCCGAAGGGACCCCTCGAAGAGACCCAGTACTTC. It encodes CASSSPKGPLEETQYF.

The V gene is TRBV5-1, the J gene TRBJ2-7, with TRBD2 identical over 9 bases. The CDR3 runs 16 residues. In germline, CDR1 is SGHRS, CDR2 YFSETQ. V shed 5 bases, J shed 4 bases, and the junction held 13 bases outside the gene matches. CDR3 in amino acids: CASSLLAGISSYEQYF. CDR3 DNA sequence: TGCGCCAGCAGTTTGCTAGCGGGAATTTCATCTTACGAGCAGTACTTC.

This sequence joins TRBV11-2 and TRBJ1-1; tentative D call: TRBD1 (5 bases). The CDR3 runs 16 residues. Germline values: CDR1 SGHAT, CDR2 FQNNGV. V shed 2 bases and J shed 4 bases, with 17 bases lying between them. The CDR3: CASSLYRFGTITEAFF. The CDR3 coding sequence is TGTGCCAGCAGCTTATACCGATTTGGGACTATCACTGAAGCTTTCTTT.

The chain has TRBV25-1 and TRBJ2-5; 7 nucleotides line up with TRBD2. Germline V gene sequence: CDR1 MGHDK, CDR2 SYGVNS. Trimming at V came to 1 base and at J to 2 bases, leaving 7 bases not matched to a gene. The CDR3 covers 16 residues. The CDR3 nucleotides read TGTGCCAGCAGTGAATTGGGAGGGAGTAAACAAGAGACCCAGTACTTC. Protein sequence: CASSELGGSKQETQYF.

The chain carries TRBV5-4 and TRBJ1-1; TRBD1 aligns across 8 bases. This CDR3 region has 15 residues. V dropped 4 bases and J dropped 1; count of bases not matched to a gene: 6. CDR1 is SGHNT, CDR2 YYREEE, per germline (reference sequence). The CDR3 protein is CASSGGQGWNTEAFF. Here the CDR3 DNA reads TGTGCCAGCAGCGGCGGACAGGGTTGGAACACTGAAGCTTTCTTT.

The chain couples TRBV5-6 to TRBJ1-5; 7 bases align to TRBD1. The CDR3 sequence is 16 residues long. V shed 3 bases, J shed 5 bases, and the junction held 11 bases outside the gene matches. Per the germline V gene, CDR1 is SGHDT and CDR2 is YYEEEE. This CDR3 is CASSSIDRARDQPQHF. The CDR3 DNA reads TGTGCCAGCAGCTCGATTGACAGGGCTCGGGATCAGCCCCAGCATTTT.

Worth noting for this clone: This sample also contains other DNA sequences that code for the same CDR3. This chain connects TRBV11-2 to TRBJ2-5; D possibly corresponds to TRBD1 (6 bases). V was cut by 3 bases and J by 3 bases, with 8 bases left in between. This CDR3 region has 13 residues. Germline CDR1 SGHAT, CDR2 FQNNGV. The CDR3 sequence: CASSFGTKETQYF. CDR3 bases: TGTGCCAGCAGCTTCGGGACAAAAGAGACCCAGTACTTC.

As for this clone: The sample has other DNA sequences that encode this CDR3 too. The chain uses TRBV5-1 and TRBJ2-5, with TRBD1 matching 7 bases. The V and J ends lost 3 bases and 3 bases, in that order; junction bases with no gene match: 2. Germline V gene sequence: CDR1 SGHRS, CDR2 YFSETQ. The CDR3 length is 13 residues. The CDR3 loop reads CASSSGTEETQYF. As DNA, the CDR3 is TGCGCCAGCAGCTCCGGGACAGAAGAGACCCAGTACTTC.

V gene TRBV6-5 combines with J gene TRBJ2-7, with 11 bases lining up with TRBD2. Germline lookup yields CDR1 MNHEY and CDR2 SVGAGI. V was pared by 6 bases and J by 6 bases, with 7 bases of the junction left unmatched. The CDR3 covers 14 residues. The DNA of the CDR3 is TGTGCCAGCAGCTCACTAGCGGGAGATCTCGAGCAGTACTTC. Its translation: CASSSLAGDLEQYF.

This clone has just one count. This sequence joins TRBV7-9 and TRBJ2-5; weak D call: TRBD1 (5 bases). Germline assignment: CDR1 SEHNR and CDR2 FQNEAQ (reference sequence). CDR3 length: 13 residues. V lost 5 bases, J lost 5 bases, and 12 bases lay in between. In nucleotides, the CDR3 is TGTGCCAGCAGCGCACAGGCTAGGGAGACCCAGTACTTC. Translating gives CASSAQARETQYF.

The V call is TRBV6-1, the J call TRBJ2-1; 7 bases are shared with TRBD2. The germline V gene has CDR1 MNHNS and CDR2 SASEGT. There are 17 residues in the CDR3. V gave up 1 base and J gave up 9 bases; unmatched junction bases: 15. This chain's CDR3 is CASSEVLGQGGIPEQFF. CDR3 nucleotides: TGTGCCAGCAGTGAAGTTCTTGGCCAGGGAGGGATCCCTGAGCAGTTCTTC.

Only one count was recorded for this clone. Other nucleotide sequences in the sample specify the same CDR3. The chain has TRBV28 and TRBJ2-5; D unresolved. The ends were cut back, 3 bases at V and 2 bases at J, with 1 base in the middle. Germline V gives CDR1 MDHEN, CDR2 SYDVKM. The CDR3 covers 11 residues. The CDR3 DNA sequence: TGTGCCAGCAGTTTTCAAGAGACCCAGTACTTC. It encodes CASSFQETQYF.

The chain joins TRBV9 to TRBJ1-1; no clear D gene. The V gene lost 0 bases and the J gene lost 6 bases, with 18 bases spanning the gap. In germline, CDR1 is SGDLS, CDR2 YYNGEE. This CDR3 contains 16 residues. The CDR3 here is CASSVGGPAEGSEAFF. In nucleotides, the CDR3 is TGTGCCAGCAGCGTAGGTGGACCTGCAGAGGGTTCTGAAGCTTTCTTT.

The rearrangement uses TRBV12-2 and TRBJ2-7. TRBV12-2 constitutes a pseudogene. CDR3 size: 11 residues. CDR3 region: CASRLEGEQYF. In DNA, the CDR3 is TGTGCAAGTCGCTTAGAAGGCGAGCAGTACTTC.

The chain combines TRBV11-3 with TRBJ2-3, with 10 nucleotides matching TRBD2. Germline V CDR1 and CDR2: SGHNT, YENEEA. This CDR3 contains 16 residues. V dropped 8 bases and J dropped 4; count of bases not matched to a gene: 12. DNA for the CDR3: TGTGCCAGCCTAGGGCGGCTAGCGGGAGTGGCAGATACGCAGTATTTT. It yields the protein CASLGRLAGVADTQYF.

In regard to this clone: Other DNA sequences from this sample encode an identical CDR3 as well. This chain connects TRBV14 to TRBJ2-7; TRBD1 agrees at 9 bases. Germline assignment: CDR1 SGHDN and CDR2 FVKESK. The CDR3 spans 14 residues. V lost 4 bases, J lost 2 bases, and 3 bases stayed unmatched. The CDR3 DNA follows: TGTGCCAGCAGCCCCTGGACAGGGGCCTACGAGCAGTACTTC. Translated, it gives CASSPWTGAYEQYF.

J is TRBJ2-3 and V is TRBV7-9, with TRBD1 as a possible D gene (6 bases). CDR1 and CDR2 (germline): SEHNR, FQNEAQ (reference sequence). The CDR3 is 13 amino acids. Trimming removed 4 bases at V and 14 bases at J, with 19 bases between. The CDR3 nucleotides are TGTGCCAGCAGCTCTAATACAGGGTTCTGGGGGTATTTT. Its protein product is CASSSNTGFWGYF.